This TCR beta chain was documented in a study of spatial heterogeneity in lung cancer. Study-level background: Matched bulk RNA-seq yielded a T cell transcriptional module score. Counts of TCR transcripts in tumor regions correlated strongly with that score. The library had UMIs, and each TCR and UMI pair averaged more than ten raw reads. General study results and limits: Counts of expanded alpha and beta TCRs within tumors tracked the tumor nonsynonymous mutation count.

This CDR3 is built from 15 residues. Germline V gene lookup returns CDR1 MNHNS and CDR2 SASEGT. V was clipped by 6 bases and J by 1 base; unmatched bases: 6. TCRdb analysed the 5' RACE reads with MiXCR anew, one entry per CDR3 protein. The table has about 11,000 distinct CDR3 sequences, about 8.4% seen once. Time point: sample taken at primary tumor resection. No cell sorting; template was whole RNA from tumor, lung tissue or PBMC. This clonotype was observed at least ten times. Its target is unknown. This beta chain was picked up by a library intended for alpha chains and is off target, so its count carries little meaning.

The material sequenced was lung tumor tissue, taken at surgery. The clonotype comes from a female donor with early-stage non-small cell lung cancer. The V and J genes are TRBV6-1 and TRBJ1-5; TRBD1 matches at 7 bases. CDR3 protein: CASSSQGFSNQPQHF. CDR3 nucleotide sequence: TGTGCCAGCAGCTCACAGGGGTTCAGCAATCAGCCCCAGCATTTT.